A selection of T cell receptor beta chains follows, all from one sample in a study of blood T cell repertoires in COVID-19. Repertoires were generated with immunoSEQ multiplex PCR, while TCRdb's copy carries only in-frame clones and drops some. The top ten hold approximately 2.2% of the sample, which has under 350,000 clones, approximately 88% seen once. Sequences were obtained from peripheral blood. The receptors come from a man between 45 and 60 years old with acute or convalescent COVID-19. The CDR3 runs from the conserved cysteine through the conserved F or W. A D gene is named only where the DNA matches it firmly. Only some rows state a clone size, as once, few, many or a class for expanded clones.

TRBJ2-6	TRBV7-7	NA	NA	CASSFMDSGSGANVLTF	TGTGCTAGCAGCTTCATGGACAGCGGCTCTGGGGCCAACGTCCTGACTTTC
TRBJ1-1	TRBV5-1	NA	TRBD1	CASSSQGGWLEEAFF	TGCGCCAGCAGCTCACAGGGGGGGTGGCTAGAGGAAGCTTTCTTT
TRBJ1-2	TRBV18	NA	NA	CASSPTSARDYGYTF	TGTGCCAGCTCACCAACGTCAGCGAGGGACTATGGCTACACCTTC
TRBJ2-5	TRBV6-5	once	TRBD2	CAARGSGGSETQYF	TGTGCCGCCAGGGGTAGCGGGGGATCGGAGACCCAGTACTTC
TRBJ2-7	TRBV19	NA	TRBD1	CASSASGGNAYEQYF	TGTGCCAGTAGTGCGTCAGGGGGCAACGCCTACGAGCAGTACTTC
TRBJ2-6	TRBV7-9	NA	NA	CASTDEAFGANVLTF	TGTGCCAGCACCGATGAGGCGTTCGGGGCCAACGTCCTGACTTTC
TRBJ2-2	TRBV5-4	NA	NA	CASSSPRSATHGELFF	TGTGCCAGCAGCTCCCCTAGGAGCGCGACCCACGGGGAGCTGTTTTTT
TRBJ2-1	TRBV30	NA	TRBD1	CAWSRQGVDEQFF	TGTGCCTGGAGTCGGCAGGGGGTAGACGAGCAGTTCTTC
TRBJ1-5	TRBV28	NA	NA	CASSFPGRGLGDQPQHF	TGTGCCAGCAGTTTCCCAGGGAGGGGGTTAGGAGATCAGCCCCAGCATTTT
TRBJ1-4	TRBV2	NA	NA	CASSVEGLELFF	TGTGCCAGCAGTGTGGAGGGCCTCGAACTGTTTTTT
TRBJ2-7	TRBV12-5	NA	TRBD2	CASGLALIAGGSYEQYF	TGTGCTAGTGGTTTGGCCTTGATAGCGGGGGGATCCTACGAGCAGTACTTC
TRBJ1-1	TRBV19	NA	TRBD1	CASSIGQGVAEAFF	TGTGCCAGTAGTATAGGTCAGGGGGTCGCTGAAGCTTTCTTT
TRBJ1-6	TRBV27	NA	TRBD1	CASKDRGNSPLHF	TGTGCCAGCAAGGACAGGGGGAATTCACCCCTCCACTTT